A single sample is the source of the 22 T cell receptor beta chains below, sequenced in a study of cytomegalovirus exposure and HLA in healthy donors. The PCR made use of 60 Vbeta and 13 Jbeta primers. Sequenced by immunoSEQ multiplex PCR; TCRdb stores in-frame clones only, minus some. The table shows approximately 70,000 clones, with around 74% occurring only once. Specimen: PBMCs. The receptors derive from a woman aged 60-75 years in good health and CMV-seropositive.

The rearrangement uses TRBV5-1 and TRBJ2-1, with D perhaps matching TRBD2 (6 bases). The CDR3 extends over 15 amino acids. Between the trimmed V and J ends, which lost 3 bases and 0 bases, there was a span of 10 bases. Germline V gives CDR1 SGHRS, CDR2 YFSETQ. The CDR3 region is CASSYTGSSYNEQFF. The CDR3 DNA follows: TGCGCCAGCAGCTATACCGGGAGCTCCTACAATGAGCAGTTCTTC. The whole variable domain, filled in from reference TRBV5-1 and TRBJ2-1, reads KAGVTQTPRYLIKTRGQQVTLSCSPISGHRSVSWYQQTPGQGLQFLFEYFSETQRNKGNFPGRFSGRQFSNSRSEMNVSTLELGDSALYLCASSYTGSSYNEQFFGPGTRLTVL.

The chain links TRBV9 to TRBJ2-1; 12 nucleotides match TRBD2. This CDR3 has 15 amino acids. The junction had 2 bases not matched to a gene; V was cut back by 3 bases and J by 4 bases. Germline values: CDR1 SGDLS, CDR2 YYNGEE. In DNA, the CDR3 is TGTGCCAGCAGCGCACTAGCGGGGGGTTACAATGAGCAGTTCTTC. Amino acids: CASSALAGGYNEQFF.

This sequence joins TRBV19 and TRBJ2-3, with 10 nucleotides matching TRBD1. The CDR3 has 15 residues. Germline V lookup: CDR1 LNHDA, CDR2 SQIVND (reference sequence). Trimming took 6 bases from V and 2 from J; bases not matched to a gene: 5. CDR3 sequence reads: CASRLTGGFTDTQYF. The CDR3 nucleotides read TGTGCCAGTAGACTGACAGGGGGCTTCACAGATACGCAGTATTTT. Full variable domain (remainder filled in from reference TRBV19 and TRBJ2-3): DGGITQSPKYLFRKEGQNVTLSCEQNLNHDAMYWYRQDPGQGLRLIYYSQIVNDFQKGDIAEGYSVSREKKESFPLTVTSAQKNPTAFYLCASRLTGGFTDTQYFGPGTRLTVL.

This clone was recorded a few times. The J gene is TRBJ1-1, the V gene TRBV27; D not resolved. The CDR3 extends over 11 amino acids. V shed 5 bases and J shed 5 bases, with 6 bases lying between them. Germline lookup yields CDR1 MNHEY and CDR2 SMNVEV (reference sequence). The CDR3: CASSGGTEAFF. The DNA for the CDR3 is TGTGCCAGCAGTGGAGGAACTGAAGCTTTCTTT.

The chain carries TRBV30 and TRBJ2-2, with a tentative D call TRBD1 (5 bases). Germline CDR1 GTSNPN, CDR2 SVGIG (reference sequence). V gave up 3 bases and J gave up 3 bases, with 11 bases separating them. The CDR3 sequence is 14 residues long. CDR3 coding DNA: TGTGCCTGGAGGGGGCAGTCGGACACCGGGGAGCTGTTTTTT. This translates into CAWRGQSDTGELFF.

The V and J genes are TRBV6-6 and TRBJ2-7; TRBD1 matches at 9 bases. The CDR3 has 11 residues. The V segment lost 11 bases and the J segment 7 bases; nucleotides outside the gene matches: 6. Germline CDR1 is MNHNY and CDR2 is SVGAGI (reference sequence). The CDR3 DNA is TGTGCCGTGACAGGGGGGGTGGAGCAGTACTTC. This codes for CAVTGGVEQYF.

This rearrangement joins TRBV9 to TRBJ1-6; possible D gene TRBD1, 5 bases. This CDR3 contains 12 residues. The V gene's germline CDR1 is SGDLS and CDR2 YYNGEE. V was shortened by 10 bases and J by 10 bases, with 15 bases between the two germline ends. The CDR3 reads CASGTLGSPLHF. DNA of the CDR3: TGTGCCTCCGGGACTTTGGGATCACCCCTCCACTTT.

The chain carries TRBV5-1 and TRBJ1-3; D might be TRBD1 (5 bases). The germline V gene encodes CDR1 SGHRS and CDR2 YFSETQ. V was cut by 4 bases and J by 4 bases, with 18 bases left in between. The CDR3 length is 16 residues. CDR3 sequence: CASSPQTGLWGNTIYF. The CDR3 DNA reads TGCGCCAGCAGCCCACAAACAGGTCTTTGGGGAAACACCATATATTTT.

The CDR3: CASSRPSGLATNEKLFF. CDR3 DNA: TGTGCCAGCAGCAGGCCCTCGGGATTGGCAACTAATGAAAAACTGTTTTTT. The chain links TRBV7-9 to TRBJ1-4; D unresolved. The germline V gene has CDR1 SEHNR and CDR2 FQNEAQ (reference sequence). CDR3 length: 17 residues. V was cut by 5 bases and J by 0 bases, with 16 bases left in between.

The CDR3 loop reads CASSLVLSPHEQYF. CDR3 sequence (DNA): TGTGCCAGCAGCTTGGTTCTTTCTCCCCACGAGCAGTACTTC. The rearrangement joins TRBV5-4 to TRBJ2-7, with D uncertain. Deletions cut 0 bases from V and 5 bases from J, with 12 bases between. In germline, CDR1 is SGHNT, CDR2 YYREEE (reference sequence). This CDR3 is 14 amino acids long.

The chain has TRBV13 and TRBJ1-1, with 7 bases fitting TRBD1. From germline, CDR1 is PRHDT and CDR2 FYEKMQ (reference sequence). The CDR3 covers 14 residues. Germline trimming cut 8 bases from V and 0 bases from J; bases unmatched to any gene: 6. CDR3 residues: CASLLQGMNTEAFF. The CDR3 DNA sequence: TGTGCCAGCCTCCTACAGGGGATGAACACTGAAGCTTTCTTT. The full variable domain, rest sourced from reference TRBV13 and TRBJ1-1, is AAGVIQSPRHLIKEKRETATLKCYPIPRHDTVYWYQQGPGQDPQFLISFYEKMQSDKGSIPDRFSAQQFSDYHSELNMSSLELGDSALYFCASLLQGMNTEAFFGQGTRLTVV.

V usage is TRBV7-9 and J usage is TRBJ2-7; 7 bases align to TRBD2. From germline, CDR1 is SEHNR and CDR2 FQNEAQ (reference sequence). With 1 base clipped from V and 3 bases from J, the junction kept 9 bases outside the gene matches. CDR3 length: 16 amino acids. The CDR3 reads CASSLGSGAGVYEQYF. CDR3 DNA: TGTGCCAGCAGCTTAGGGTCCGGGGCGGGGGTCTACGAGCAGTACTTC. Complete variable domain (other parts from reference TRBV7-9 and TRBJ2-7): DTGVSQNPRHKITKRGQNVTFRCDPISEHNRLYWYRQTLGQGPEFLTYFQNEAQLEKSRLLSDRFSAERPKGSFSTLEIQRTEQGDSAMYLCASSLGSGAGVYEQYFGPGTRLTVT.

CDR3 in amino acids: CASSWSGASTDTQYF. CDR3 DNA: TGTGCCAGCAGTTGGAGCGGGGCAAGCACAGATACGCAGTATTTT. J is TRBJ2-3 and V is TRBV28; 7 nucleotides agree with TRBD2. With V trimmed by 4 bases and J by 0 bases, 4 bases remained unmatched. In germline, CDR1 is MDHEN, CDR2 SYDVKM. The CDR3 spans 15 residues.

The CDR3 spells CASLGGPLNTEAFF. In DNA, the CDR3 is TGTGCCAGCCTCGGGGGGCCTTTAAACACTGAAGCTTTCTTT. The V call is TRBV6-1, the J call TRBJ1-1, with D possibly being TRBD1 (6 bases). Looked up from germline, CDR1 is MNHNS and CDR2 is SASEGT. This CDR3 contains 14 residues. The V and J ends lost 8 bases and 2 bases respectively, with 15 bases between them.

The chain links TRBV4-1 to TRBJ2-4; D ambiguous. Trimming shortened V by 1 base and J by 0 bases, and 7 bases separated the two germline ends. Per the germline V gene, CDR1 is MGHRA and CDR2 is YSYEKL. This CDR3 region has 15 residues. In nucleotides, the CDR3 is TGCGCCAGCAGCCAAGGACTTTCAGCCAAAAACATTCAGTACTTC. Encoded protein: CASSQGLSAKNIQYF.

The rearrangement links TRBV19 to TRBJ1-5; the match to TRBD1 covers 7 bases. Germline V lookup: CDR1 LNHDA, CDR2 SQIVND (reference sequence). The CDR3 is 14 amino acids. The V gene end was trimmed by 3 bases and the J gene end by 2 bases; junction bases not matched to a gene: 1. CDR3 in DNA: TGTGCCAGTAGTATTACAGGGGGCAATCAGCCCCAGCATTTT. Encoded protein: CASSITGGNQPQHF.

The rearrangement uses TRBV29-1 and TRBJ1-1; 8 nucleotides agree with TRBD1. The CDR3 is made up of 15 amino acids. V was clipped by 1 base and J by 5 bases; unmatched bases: 9. Germline values: CDR1 SQVTM, CDR2 ANQGSEA. In DNA, the CDR3 is TGCAGCGTTGAAGCCTTTGGACAGGGAGGGACTGAAGCTTTCTTT. It specifies CSVEAFGQGGTEAFF.

A single count supports this clone. The genes are TRBV5-1 and TRBJ1-6; 8 bases agree with TRBD1. The CDR3 is made up of 14 amino acids. Looked up from germline, CDR1 is SGHRS and CDR2 is YFSETQ. V was pared by 3 bases and J by 6 bases, with 2 bases of the junction left unmatched. CDR3 protein: CASSSDRGNSPLHF. Here the CDR3 DNA reads TGCGCCAGCAGCTCAGACAGGGGTAATTCACCCCTCCACTTT.

With respect to this clone: The junction departs from the called germline gene at one end, perhaps through a read error. The chain has TRBV25-1 and TRBJ2-2, with D tentatively TRBD2 (5 bases). The CDR3 covers 16 residues. In germline, CDR1 is MGHDK, CDR2 SYGVNS. DNA of the CDR3: TGTGCCAGCAGTCCACTTGTGAGCGCGAACACCGGGGAGCTGTCTTTT. Amino acid sequence: CASSPLVSANTGELSF.

V and J are TRBV7-9 and TRBJ2-3; 7 nucleotides agree with TRBD2. V lost 0 bases, J lost 1 base, and 1 base stayed unmatched. The germline V gene encodes CDR1 SEHNR and CDR2 FQNEAQ (reference sequence). The CDR3 is made up of 15 amino acids. The CDR3 coding sequence is TGTGCCAGCAGCTTAGCGGGAGGGCGCACAGATACGCAGTATTTT. This gives the protein CASSLAGGRTDTQYF.

J is TRBJ2-2 and V is TRBV15; 10 bases align to TRBD2. V shed 0 bases and J 5 bases; nucleotides not matched to a gene: 15. Germline CDR1 LNHNV, CDR2 YYDKDF (reference sequence). The CDR3 spans 20 residues. CDR3 coding DNA: TGTGCCACCAGCAGAGATCTTGGTAGCGGGGGGCTAGGAACGACCGGGGAGCTGTTTTTT. Translated, it gives CATSRDLGSGGLGTTGELFF.

This sequence joins TRBV7-8 and TRBJ1-5; 10 bases map to TRBD1. The CDR3 totals 16 residues. V lost 5 bases to trimming and J lost 6 bases; unmatched junction nucleotides: 10. In germline, CDR1 is SGHVS, CDR2 FQNEAQ. In DNA form, the CDR3 reads TGTGCCAGCAGCCCTCAGACAGGGGGCTTTAGTCAGCCCCAGCATTTT. Protein sequence: CASSPQTGGFSQPQHF.